Each of the 20 T cell receptor beta chains below was sequenced from the same sample in a study of graft-versus-host responses after intestinal transplantation. The antigens of these receptors remain unknown. Assay: immunoSEQ multiplex PCR; the TCRdb copy retains only in-frame clones and omits some. In the table there are roughly 77,000 clones, 80% to 90% of which are singletons. The starting material was unstimulated CD8+ T cells sorted from spleen or lymph node cells, obtained before intestinal transplant. These TCRs come from a human donor who received an intestinal transplant.

This chain joins TRBV15 and TRBJ1-1, with 9 bases fitting TRBD1. Trimming cost V 9 bases and J 1 base; bases outside gene matches: 21. The germline V gene encodes CDR1 LNHNV and CDR2 YYDKDF (reference sequence). CDR3 length: 19 amino acids. CDR3 protein: CATHTRDREGTGWNTEAFF. CDR3 sequence (DNA): TGTGCCACTCACACCCGGGACAGGGAAGGAACGGGCTGGAACACTGAAGCTTTCTTT.

The chain carries TRBV13 and TRBJ1-1, with a possible D match to TRBD1 (5 bases). The CDR3 contains 13 residues. The germline V and J ends were trimmed by 5 bases and 6 bases, with 13 bases remaining between them. The germline CDR1 and CDR2 sequences are PRHDT and FYEKMQ (reference sequence). The CDR3 protein is CASSTQGLAEAFF. DNA for the CDR3: TGTGCCAGCAGCACCCAGGGTCTGGCTGAAGCTTTCTTT.

The chain links TRBV2 to TRBJ1-5; D not certain. Germline CDR1 and CDR2: SNHLY and FYNNEI. Trimming removed 11 bases from V and 3 bases from J, with 11 bases in between. The CDR3 has 12 amino acids. The CDR3 DNA follows: TGTGCCGGAGGGCATACCAATCAGCCCCAGCATTTT. As protein: CAGGHTNQPQHF. The complete variable domain, with remaining parts taken from reference TRBV2 and TRBJ1-5, reads EPEVTQTPSHQVTQMGQEVILRCVPISNHLYFYWYRQILGQKVEFLVSFYNNEISEKSEIFDDQFSVERPDGSNFTLKIRSTKLEDSAMYFCAGGHTNQPQHFGDGTRLSIL.

J is TRBJ2-6 and V is TRBV10-1; TRBD1 might be the D (5 bases). With 8 bases removed from V and 0 bases from J, the gap between germline ends came to 8 bases. Germline CDR1 is WNHNN and CDR2 is SYGVQD (reference sequence). This CDR3 is built from 14 residues. CDR3 protein: CASPGLSGANVLTF. CDR3 nucleotide sequence: TGCGCCAGCCCAGGGCTCTCTGGGGCCAACGTCCTGACTTTC.

The chain carries TRBV9 and TRBJ2-1; perhaps TRBD1 as D (6 bases). V was clipped by 0 bases and J by 5 bases, with 15 bases between them. There are 16 residues in the CDR3. Germline assignment: CDR1 SGDLS and CDR2 YYNGEE. The CDR3 sequence is CASSVGGGWGNNEQFF. The CDR3 nucleotides read TGTGCCAGCAGCGTAGGAGGGGGTTGGGGAAACAATGAGCAGTTCTTC.

The chain combines TRBV27 with TRBJ1-2; 9 bases are a match to TRBD1. The CDR3 spans 15 residues. The germline V gene has CDR1 MNHEY and CDR2 SMNVEV (reference sequence). Trimming took 5 bases from V and 8 from J; bases not matched to a gene: 12. The CDR3 spells CASSPGTGRSRGYTF. The CDR3 nucleotides are TGTGCCAGCAGTCCGGGGACAGGGAGGTCAAGGGGCTACACCTTC.

The rearrangement links TRBV6-1 to TRBJ1-1; D remains unclear. The V gene's germline CDR1 is MNHNS and CDR2 SASEGT. This CDR3 has 17 amino acids. The V end was cut by 4 bases, the J end by 0 bases, with 18 bases between. The CDR3 loop reads CASSVSVRGLMNTEAFF. Written as DNA, the CDR3 is TGTGCCAGCAGTGTATCCGTGCGAGGTCTCATGAACACTGAAGCTTTCTTT.

The J gene is TRBJ2-2, the V gene TRBV5-1; 8 bases are a match to TRBD1. CDR3 length: 14 amino acids. The germline CDR1 and CDR2 sequences are SGHRS and YFSETQ. V dropped 1 base and J dropped 6; count of bases not matched to a gene: 2. The CDR3 DNA is TGCGCCAGCAGCTTGTTACAGGGGGCCGGGGAGCTGTTTTTT. Amino acid sequence: CASSLLQGAGELFF.

The V call is TRBV11-2, the J call TRBJ2-7; the match to TRBD1 covers 8 bases. The trim removed 4 bases at V and 3 bases at J, leaving 8 bases unmatched. The CDR3 contains 15 residues. CDR1 is SGHAT and CDR2 is FQNNGV in the germline V gene. CDR3 sequence reads: CASSSLDRGIYEQYF. As DNA, the CDR3 is TGTGCCAGCAGCTCCCTCGACAGGGGAATCTACGAGCAGTACTTC.

The chain uses TRBV28 and TRBJ2-1, with TRBD2 matching over 11 bases. Germline V gene data show CDR1 as MDHEN and CDR2 as SYDVKM. Unmatched junction bases numbered 15, after V lost 7 bases and J lost 13 bases. This CDR3 has 15 residues. CDR3 sequence: CASNPTSGRQERQFF. The CDR3 nucleotides are TGTGCCAGCAACCCTACTAGCGGGAGACAGGAACGTCAGTTCTTC.

This clone appeared once. The V gene is TRBV14, the J gene TRBJ2-7; TRBD1 matches at 10 bases. The CDR3 is made up of 14 amino acids. V was clipped by 9 bases and J by 3 bases; unmatched bases: 8. Germline V lookup: CDR1 SGHDN, CDR2 FVKESK. CDR3 sequence reads: CASNGTGDFYEQYF. The CDR3 DNA sequence: TGTGCCAGTAACGGGACAGGGGATTTCTACGAGCAGTACTTC.

The CDR3, as DNA: TGTGCCAGCAGTTACAGATACGGGAGCATCTATGGCTACACCTTC. This translates into CASSYRYGSIYGYTF. This chain connects TRBV6-5 to TRBJ1-2; D gene uncertain. V lost 2 bases to trimming and J lost 4 bases, with 14 bases between them. Germline V gene sequence: CDR1 MNHEY, CDR2 SVGAGI. The CDR3 has 15 amino acids.

The gene calls are TRBV28 and TRBJ2-3; 8 bases fit TRBD2. The ends lost 5 bases at V and 0 bases at J; junction bases unmatched: 13. The length of the CDR3 is 18 residues. CDR1 and CDR2 (germline): MDHEN, SYDVKM. CDR3: CASSRAGGAPYSTDTQYF. DNA of the CDR3: TGTGCCAGCAGTAGGGCGGGGGGAGCCCCTTATAGCACAGATACGCAGTATTTT. Supplemented by reference TRBV28 and TRBJ2-3, the full variable domain reads DVKVTQSSRYLVKRTGEKVFLECVQDMDHENMFWYRQDPGLGLRLIYFSYDVKMKEKGDIPEGYSVSREKKERFSLILESASTNQTSMYLCASSRAGGAPYSTDTQYFGPGTRLTVL.

This chain connects TRBV28 to TRBJ1-2; perhaps TRBD1 as D (6 bases). Trimming took off 6 bases at V and 7 bases at J, with 12 bases between the two ends. The germline CDR1 and CDR2 sequences are MDHEN and SYDVKM. CDR3 length equals 12 residues. In DNA, the CDR3 is TGTGCCAGCAGCACGGACAGCCTTGGCTACACCTTC. It translates to CASSTDSLGYTF.

This clone was detected only a few times. The rearrangement joins TRBV30 to TRBJ2-3; D remains ambiguous. This CDR3 has 16 amino acids. Trimming pared 0 bases from V and 0 bases from J, leaving 13 bases between. The germline gives CDR1 GTSNPN, CDR2 SVGIG (reference sequence). Written as DNA, the CDR3 is TGTGCCTGGAGTGTAATAGAGAGGCTCAGCACAGATACGCAGTATTTT. Residues: CAWSVIERLSTDTQYF.

This sequence joins TRBV9 and TRBJ2-3; D perhaps matches TRBD2 (6 bases). This CDR3 has 14 residues. Germline values: CDR1 SGDLS, CDR2 YYNGEE. V gave up 2 bases and J gave up 2 bases, with 9 bases separating them. CDR3 loop: CASSVRRDTDTQYF. The CDR3 bases are TGTGCCAGCAGCGTCCGGCGGGACACAGATACGCAGTATTTT.

The chain joins TRBV9 to TRBJ2-2, with a weak D call TRBD2 (6 bases). The CDR3 consists of 16 residues. Germline CDR1 SGDLS, CDR2 YYNGEE. Trimming removed 4 bases from V and 0 bases from J, with 13 bases in between. The CDR3 DNA sequence: TGTGCCAGCAGCCCCCCTTGGGGGGCGAACACCGGGGAGCTGTTTTTT. Translating it yields CASSPPWGANTGELFF. The full variable domain, its missing parts supplied by reference TRBV9 and TRBJ2-2, is DSGVTQTPKHLITATGQRVTLRCSPRSGDLSVYWYQQSLDQGLQFLIQYYNGEERAKGNILERFSAQQFPDLHSELNLSSLELGDSALYFCASSPPWGANTGELFFGEGSRLTVL.

V gene TRBV7-9 combines with J gene TRBJ2-7, with no clear D. Trimming cost V 0 bases and J 0 bases, with 9 bases left between them. Per the germline V gene, CDR1 is SEHNR and CDR2 is FQNEAQ (reference sequence). This CDR3 spans 15 amino acids. CDR3 sequence (DNA): TGTGCCAGCAGCTTAGCACTGCTTTCCTCCTACGAGCAGTACTTC. Translated: CASSLALLSSYEQYF.

This rearrangement joins TRBV27 to TRBJ1-2; unclear D gene. V lost 4 bases and J 6 bases, leaving 18 bases between the germline ends. Germline CDR1 is MNHEY and CDR2 is SMNVEV (reference sequence). The CDR3 runs 15 residues. Here the CDR3 reads CASSYLYGKEDGYTF. The CDR3 DNA sequence: TGTGCCAGCAGTTACTTATACGGGAAGGAGGATGGCTACACCTTC.

This rearrangement joins TRBV28 to TRBJ2-7, with 8 positions matching TRBD1. The germline V gene has CDR1 MDHEN and CDR2 SYDVKM. The CDR3 spans 15 residues. Trimming cost V 5 bases and J 5 bases; bases outside gene matches: 11. The CDR3 DNA sequence: TGTGCCAGCAGTCGATACAGGGGGTTGTACGACGAGCAGTACTTC. It specifies CASSRYRGLYDEQYF.